This TCR beta chain derives from a study of shared clonotypes between healthy human individuals. Overall study: Three CD4 naive, three CD4 memory, two CD8 naive and one CD8 memory plate were used per donor. Points from the study as a whole: Naive CD4 clonotypes overlapped across several donors at around 4.7%. Collection of samples was limited to blood; tissue repertoires likely differ.

In the naive CD8 group, cells lacked CD45RO and were positively selected for CCR7, so terminally differentiated effector memory CD45RA+ cells were left out. Original methodology: There were no quality scores in the junction-only immunoSEQ sequences, so filtering differed. Profiling relied on immunoSEQ multiplex PCR, and the TCRdb table lists in-frame clones only, not all of them. Clonal size and the V and J genes are those of that table, whereas D and trimming came from the DNA. Of around 2,000,000 clones detected, just under 95% appear once; the ten largest clones hold 0.85% to 1.2%. This clone was picked up one time. The antigen remains undetermined. V was clipped by 2 bases and J by 5 bases, with 10 bases between them. The CDR3 runs 13 residues. CDR1 and CDR2 from the germline V gene are GTSNPN and SVGIG (reference sequence).

The specimen was naive CD8+ T cells sorted from blood. The sequence was collected from a man between 18 and 29 years old in good health. The chain recombines TRBV30 with TRBJ2-1; the D is unclear. CDR3 in DNA: TGTGCCTGGAGTAGGAGTACCCACAATGAGCAGTTCTTC. It is translated as CAWSRSTHNEQFF.